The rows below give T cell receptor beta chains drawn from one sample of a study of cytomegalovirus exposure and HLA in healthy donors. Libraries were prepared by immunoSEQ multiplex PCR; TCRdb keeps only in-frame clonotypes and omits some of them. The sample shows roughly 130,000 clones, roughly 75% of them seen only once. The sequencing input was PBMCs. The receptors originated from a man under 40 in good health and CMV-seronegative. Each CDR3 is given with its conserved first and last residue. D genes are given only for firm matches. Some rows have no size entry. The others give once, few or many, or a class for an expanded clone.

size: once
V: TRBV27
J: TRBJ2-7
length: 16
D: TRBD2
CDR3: CASSLSSGAFSYEQYF
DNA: TGTGCCAGCAGTTTATCAAGCGGGGCCTTCTCCTACGAGCAGTACTTC

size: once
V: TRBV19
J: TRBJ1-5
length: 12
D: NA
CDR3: CATGVIWEPQHF
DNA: TGTGCCACGGGGGTTATTTGGGAGCCCCAGCATTTT

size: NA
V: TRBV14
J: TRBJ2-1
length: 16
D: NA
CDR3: CASSQDSARGGDEQFF
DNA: TGTGCCAGCAGCCAAGATTCGGCTAGAGGGGGGGATGAGCAGTTCTTC

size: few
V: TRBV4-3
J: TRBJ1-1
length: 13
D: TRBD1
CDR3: CASSRQGAGEAFF
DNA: TGCGCCAGCAGCCGACAGGGGGCGGGTGAAGCTTTCTTT

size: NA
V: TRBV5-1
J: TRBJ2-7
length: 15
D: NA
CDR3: CASSFPDTLSYEQYF
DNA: TGCGCCAGCAGCTTTCCGGACACTCTCTCCTACGAGCAGTACTTC

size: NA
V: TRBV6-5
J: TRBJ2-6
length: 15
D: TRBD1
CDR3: CASSYKGARLNVLTF
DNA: TGTGCCAGCAGTTACAAGGGGGCGAGGCTCAACGTCCTGACTTTC

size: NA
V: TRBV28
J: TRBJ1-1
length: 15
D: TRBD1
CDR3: CASSSDRTPWLVAFF
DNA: TGTGCCAGCAGTTCGGACAGGACGCCCTGGTTGGTAGCTTTCTTT

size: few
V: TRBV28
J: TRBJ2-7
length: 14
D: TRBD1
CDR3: CASRTGTGHYEQYF
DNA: TGTGCCAGCAGAACCGGGACAGGGCACTACGAGCAGTACTTC

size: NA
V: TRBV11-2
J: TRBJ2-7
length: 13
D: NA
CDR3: CASSLERNYEQYF
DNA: TGTGCCAGCAGCTTAGAGAGGAACTACGAGCAGTACTTC

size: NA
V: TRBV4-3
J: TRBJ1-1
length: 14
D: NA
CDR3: CASSPAQMNTEAFF
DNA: TGCGCCAGCAGCCCCGCCCAGATGAACACTGAAGCTTTCTTT

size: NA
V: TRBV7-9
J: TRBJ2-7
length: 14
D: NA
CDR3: CASSRGRGTYEQYF
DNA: TGTGCCAGCAGTCGAGGGAGGGGGACCTACGAGCAGTACTTC

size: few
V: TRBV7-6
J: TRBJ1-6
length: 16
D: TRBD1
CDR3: CASSTLDRGENSPLHF
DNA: TGTGCCAGCAGCACGCTCGACAGGGGGGAAAATTCACCCCTCCACTTT

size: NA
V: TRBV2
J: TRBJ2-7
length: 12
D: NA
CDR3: CASTLQGYEQYF
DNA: TGTGCCAGCACCCTACAGGGATACGAGCAGTACTTC

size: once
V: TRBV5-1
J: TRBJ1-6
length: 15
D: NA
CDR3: CASRHVPGNNSPLHF
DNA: TGCGCAAGCAGGCATGTACCAGGGAATAATTCACCCCTCCACTTT

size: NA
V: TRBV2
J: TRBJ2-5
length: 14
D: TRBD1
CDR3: CASNLDRFQETQYF
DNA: TGTGCCAGCAACCTGGACAGGTTCCAAGAGACCCAGTACTTC

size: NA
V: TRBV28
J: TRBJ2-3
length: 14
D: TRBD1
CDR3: CASSPGQGTDTQYF
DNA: TGTGCCAGCTCTCCGGGACAGGGGACAGATACGCAGTATTTT

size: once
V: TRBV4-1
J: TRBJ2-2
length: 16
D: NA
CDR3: CASSQDTGTTAGELFF
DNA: TGCGCCAGCAGCCAAGATACCGGGACAACCGCCGGGGAGCTGTTTTTT

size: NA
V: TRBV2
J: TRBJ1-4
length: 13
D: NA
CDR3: CASAGTRYEKLFF
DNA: TGTGCCAGTGCCGGGACACGGTATGAAAAACTGTTTTTT